Listed below are T cell receptor beta chains from one sample, sequenced in a study of blood T cell repertoires in COVID-19. Assay used: immunoSEQ multiplex PCR; TCRdb lists only in-frame clones, some missing. The sample comprises 400,000 or so clones, about 89% of which are singletons, and 1.5% to 1.9% rests with the top ten. Sequenced input: peripheral blood. The source is a woman between 40 and 50 years old with COVID-19, enrolled during active disease. Each CDR3 is given with its conserved first and last residue. A D gene is named only where the DNA matches it firmly. Size is stated for part of the rows, as once, few or many counts, or as a class when the clone is expanded.

J gene	D gene	V gene	clone size	CDR3 protein	CDR3 DNA
TRBJ1-1	.	TRBV7-3	.	CASSQYGTTNTEAFF	TGTGCCAGCAGCCAATACGGGACAACGAACACTGAAGCTTTCTTT
TRBJ2-1	.	TRBV19	once	CASSIDLFTPVNEQFF	TGTGCCAGTAGTATAGATCTTTTCACCCCGGTGAATGAGCAGTTCTTC
TRBJ1-6	.	TRBV11-1	.	CASSQGGSYNSPLHF	TGTGCCAGCAGCCAAGGGGGTTCCTATAATTCACCCCTCCACTTT
TRBJ1-2	.	TRBV6-5	once	CASSPQGIYGYTF	TGTGCCAGCAGCCCACAGGGTATCTATGGCTACACCTTC
TRBJ2-1	.	TRBV9	.	CASSVELLNYNEQFF	TGTGCCAGCAGCGTAGAACTTCTTAACTACAATGAGCAGTTCTTC
TRBJ2-5	TRBD1	TRBV18	.	CASSPQDRGTQYF	TGTGCCAGCTCACCCCAAGACAGGGGGACCCAGTACTTC
TRBJ2-3	.	TRBV5-1	.	CASSSQIRSGDTQYF	TGCGCCAGCAGCTCGCAGATTCGTAGCGGAGATACGCAGTATTTT
TRBJ2-1	TRBD2	TRBV3-1/TRBV3-2	.	CASSLRLAGWADEQFF	TGTGCCAGCAGCCTTCGACTAGCGGGATGGGCCGATGAGCAGTTCTTC
TRBJ2-1	.	TRBV28	.	CASTGSLGTATRRQFF	TGTGCCAGCACCGGTTCCCTTGGGACGGCGACTAGGCGGCAGTTCTTC
TRBJ1-5	.	TRBV7-8	.	CATRGGQSLPQHF	TGTGCCACCCGCGGGGGCCAGAGTTTGCCCCAGCATTTT
TRBJ2-5	.	TRBV19	.	CASSIGGTFQETQYF	TGTGCCAGTAGTATTGGTGGGACATTCCAAGAGACCCAGTACTTC
TRBJ2-3	.	TRBV6-6	.	CASSYQAADTQYF	TGTGCCAGCAGTTATCAGGCCGCAGATACGCAGTATTTT
TRBJ2-7	.	TRBV21-1	.	CARGADESYEQYF	TGTGCCAGGGGGGCAGACGAATCCTACGAGCAGTACTTC
TRBJ2-7	TRBD1	TRBV28	.	CASRMTGWTAEQYF	TGTGCCAGCAGGATGACAGGGTGGACCGCCGAGCAGTACTTC
TRBJ2-2	.	TRBV4-3	.	CASSQDSPVVAGELFF	TGCGCCAGCAGCCAAGATTCTCCAGTCGTCGCCGGGGAGCTGTTTTTT
TRBJ2-1	TRBD2	TRBV9	.	CASSVATPSGYNEQFF	TGTGCCAGCAGCGTAGCTACTCCTAGCGGGTACAATGAGCAGTTCTTC
TRBJ2-2	TRBD2	TRBV3-1/TRBV3-2	.	CASSQGGRRNTGELFF	TGTGCCAGCAGCCAAGGCGGGAGACGTAACACCGGGGAGCTGTTTTTT
TRBJ1-3	.	TRBV5-1	.	CASSLADRSSGNTIYF	TGCGCCAGCAGCTTGGCTGACAGGAGCTCTGGAAACACCATATATTTT
TRBJ1-3	TRBD1	TRBV4-2	.	CASRPTGGGNTIYF	TGTGCCAGCAGGCCGACAGGGGGCGGAAACACCATATATTTT
TRBJ1-4	.	TRBV19	.	CASSGQGKLFF	TGTGCCAGTAGCGGTCAGGGAAAACTGTTTTTT
TRBJ2-7	TRBD2	TRBV4-3	.	CASSLGLAGFYEQYF	TGCGCCAGCAGCCTAGGACTAGCGGGGTTCTACGAGCAGTACTTC
TRBJ2-7	.	TRBV11-1	.	CASSFRLGYEQYF	TGTGCCAGCAGCTTCCGACTTGGCTACGAGCAGTACTTC
TRBJ2-6	.	TRBV13	.	CASSLTGLVSGANVLTF	TGTGCCAGCAGCTTAACAGGGTTGGTTTCTGGGGCCAACGTCCTGACTTTC
TRBJ1-4	.	TRBV27	.	CASSLQGSNEKLFF	TGTGCCAGCAGTTTACAGGGGTCTAATGAAAAACTGTTTTTT
TRBJ2-1	.	TRBV7-2	.	CASSLVGRAGYEFF	TGTGCCAGCAGCTTAGTTGGTAGGGCGGGGTATGAGTTCTTC
TRBJ1-2	.	TRBV6-5	.	CASSRTPPPFYGYTF	TGTGCCAGCAGTCGGACTCCACCCCCTTTTTATGGCTACACCTTC
TRBJ2-1	.	TRBV4-3	.	CASSQDSRPLYNEQFF	TGCGCCAGCAGCCAAGATTCTAGACCTCTCTACAATGAGCAGTTCTTC
TRBJ2-1	.	TRBV7-6	.	CASSQGAGGPPHEQFF	TGTGCCAGCAGCCAGGGGGCGGGAGGGCCCCCCCATGAGCAGTTCTTC
TRBJ1-5	.	TRBV7-2	.	CASSPNAVRGQPQHF	TGTGCCAGCAGCCCAAATGCAGTTCGAGGTCAGCCCCAGCATTTT
TRBJ2-1	TRBD2	TRBV28	.	CASSRSGGAWNEQFF	TGTGCCAGCAGCCGTAGCGGGGGGGCTTGGAATGAGCAGTTCTTC
TRBJ2-7	.	TRBV11-2	.	CASSPGNYEQYF	TGTGCCAGCAGCCCAGGGAACTACGAGCAGTACTTC
TRBJ1-2	TRBD1	TRBV29-1	.	CSVEDPDRNYGYTF	TGCAGCGTTGAAGATCCGGACAGGAACTATGGCTACACCTTC
TRBJ1-2	.	TRBV6-2/TRBV6-3	.	CASSRTLNYGYTF	TGTGCCAGCAGTCGGACACTGAACTATGGCTACACCTTC
TRBJ1-4	.	TRBV20-1	.	CSAAENEKLFF	TGCAGTGCGGCAGAAAATGAAAAACTGTTTTTT
TRBJ2-5	TRBD1	TRBV5-1	.	CASSLAGTGGSETQYF	TGCGCCAGCAGCTTGGCCGGGACAGGGGGATCCGAGACCCAGTACTTC
TRBJ2-1	TRBD1	TRBV29-1	.	CSGRGTGGEFF	TGCAGCGGTAGAGGGACAGGAGGCGAGTTCTTC
TRBJ1-5	TRBD1	TRBV6-1	.	CASSGQGVSNQPQHF	TGTGCCAGCAGCGGACAGGGGGTTAGCAATCAGCCCCAGCATTTT
TRBJ1-1	.	TRBV12-3/TRBV12-4	once	CASRGDKNTEAFF	TGTGCCAGCAGAGGGGACAAGAACACTGAAGCTTTCTTT
TRBJ2-7	TRBD2	TRBV6-5	.	CASSHGLAEAYEQYF	TGTGCCAGCAGTCACGGACTAGCGGAGGCCTACGAGCAGTACTTC
TRBJ1-3	.	TRBV7-6	.	CASSRGVTGSGNTIYF	TGTGCCAGCAGCCGGGGGGTGACAGGCTCTGGAAACACCATATATTTT
TRBJ1-3	TRBD1	TRBV5-6	.	CASSFPWTGVGNTIYF	TGTGCCAGCAGCTTTCCTTGGACAGGGGTAGGAAACACCATATATTTT
TRBJ1-1	.	TRBV6-5	.	CASSYGQASTEAFF	TGTGCCAGCAGTTACGGCCAGGCGAGTACTGAAGCTTTCTTT
TRBJ1-6	TRBD1	TRBV5-1	.	CASSLEGQGENSPLHF	TGCGCCAGCAGCTTGGAGGGACAGGGGGAGAATTCACCCCTCCACTTT
TRBJ1-1	.	TRBV28	.	CASNTPNTEAFF	TGTGCCAGCAACACGCCGAACACTGAAGCTTTCTTT
TRBJ1-5	.	TRBV4-3	.	CASSQVPGGNQPQHF	TGCGCCAGCAGCCAAGTTCCAGGGGGCAATCAGCCCCAGCATTTT
TRBJ1-5	.	TRBV19	.	CASRASNQPQHF	TGTGCCAGTAGAGCAAGCAATCAGCCCCAGCATTTT
TRBJ1-1	.	TRBV28	.	CASSPYPRVGTEAFF	TGTGCCAGCAGTCCATATCCGCGGGTGGGCACTGAAGCTTTCTTT
TRBJ1-2	.	TRBV24-1	.	CATSSGYGYTF	TGTGCCACCTCATCGGGGTATGGCTACACCTTC
TRBJ1-6	.	TRBV6-2/TRBV6-3	.	CASSSNRERTYNSPLHF	TGTGCCAGCAGTTCTAACAGGGAAAGGACCTATAATTCACCCCTCCACTTT
TRBJ1-1	.	TRBV23-1	.	CASSPRLVNTEAFF	TGCGCCAGCAGTCCACGACTGGTGAACACTGAAGCTTTCTTT
TRBJ2-7	.	TRBV4-3	.	CASSQDPVNHEQYF	TGCGCCAGCAGCCAAGATCCGGTCAACCACGAGCAGTACTTC
TRBJ2-2	TRBD2	TRBV18	.	CASSPVLAGTGELFF	TGTGCCAGCTCACCAGTACTAGCGGGGACCGGGGAGCTGTTTTTT
TRBJ1-1	.	TRBV27	.	CASSSFVLGANTEAFF	TGTGCCAGCAGTTCTTTTGTTCTGGGGGCGAACACTGAAGCTTTCTTT
TRBJ2-1	.	TRBV5-4	once	CASSLEGGLSSYNEQFF	TGTGCCAGCAGCTTGGAGGGCGGACTTTCCTCCTACAATGAGCAGTTCTTC
TRBJ1-2	.	TRBV5-1	.	CASSLARISGYTF	TGCGCCAGCAGCTTGGCCAGGATAAGCGGCTACACCTTC
TRBJ1-2	TRBD1	TRBV3-1/TRBV3-2	.	CASSQLLGTGGGYTF	TGTGCCAGCAGCCAGCTGCTAGGGACAGGGGGTGGCTACACCTTC
TRBJ1-1	.	TRBV7-9	.	CASSSGDGRRGNTEAFF	TGTGCCAGCAGCTCGGGGGACGGCCGCAGAGGGAACACTGAAGCTTTCTTT
TRBJ1-1	TRBD1	TRBV5-4	.	CASSLGQGRNTEAFF	TGTGCCAGCAGCTTGGGACAGGGGCGAAACACTGAAGCTTTCTTT
TRBJ2-7	.	TRBV18	.	CASSPPKSTEISYEQYF	TGTGCCAGCTCACCACCAAAATCGACGGAGATCTCCTACGAGCAGTACTTC
TRBJ2-7	TRBD2	TRBV9	.	CASSLGTSGPYEQYF	TGTGCCAGCAGCCTCGGGACTAGCGGACCCTACGAGCAGTACTTC